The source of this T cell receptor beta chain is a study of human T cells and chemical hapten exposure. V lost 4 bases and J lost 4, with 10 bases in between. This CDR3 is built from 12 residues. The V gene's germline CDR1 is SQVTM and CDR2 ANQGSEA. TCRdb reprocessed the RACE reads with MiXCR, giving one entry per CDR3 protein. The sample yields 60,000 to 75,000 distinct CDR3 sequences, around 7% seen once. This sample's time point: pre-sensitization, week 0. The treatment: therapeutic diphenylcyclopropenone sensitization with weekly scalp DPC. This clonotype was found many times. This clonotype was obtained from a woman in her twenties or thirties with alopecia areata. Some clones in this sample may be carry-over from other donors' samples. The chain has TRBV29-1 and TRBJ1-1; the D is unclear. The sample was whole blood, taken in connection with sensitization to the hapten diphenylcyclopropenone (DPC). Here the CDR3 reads CSVGTGVTEAFF. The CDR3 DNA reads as TGCAGCGTTGGGACGGGAGTCACTGAAGCTTTCTTT.